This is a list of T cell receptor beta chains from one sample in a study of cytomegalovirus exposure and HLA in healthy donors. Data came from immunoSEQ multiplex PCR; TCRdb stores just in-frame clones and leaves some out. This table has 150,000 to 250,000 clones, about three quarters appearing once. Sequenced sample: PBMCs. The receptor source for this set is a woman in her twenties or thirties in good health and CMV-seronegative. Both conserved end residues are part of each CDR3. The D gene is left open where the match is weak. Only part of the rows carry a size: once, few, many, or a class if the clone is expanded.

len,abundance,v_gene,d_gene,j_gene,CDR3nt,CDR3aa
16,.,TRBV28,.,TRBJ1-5,TGTGCCAGCAGTTTGTTACCGCGGATTAGCAATCAGCCCCAGCATTTT,CASSLLPRISNQPQHF
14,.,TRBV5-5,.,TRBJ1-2,TGTGCCAGCAGCTTGGGTTCAGGGAAGAGTGGCTACACCTTC,CASSLGSGKSGYTF
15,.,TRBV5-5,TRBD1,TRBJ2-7,TGTGCCAGCAGCACTACGGACAGGGCTCACTACGAGCAGTACTTC,CASSTTDRAHYEQYF
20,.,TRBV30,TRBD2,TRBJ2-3,TGTGCCTGGAGAGCGCCCCCGGGACTAGCGGCTCCGGGGGGCACAGATACGCAGTATTTT,CAWRAPPGLAAPGGTDTQYF
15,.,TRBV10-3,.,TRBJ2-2,TGTGCCATCAGCGGACTTCCCGCGAACACCGGGGAGCTGTTTTTT,CAISGLPANTGELFF
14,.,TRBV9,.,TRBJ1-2,TGTGCCAGCAGCCCATTAGGGGGGAGGGATGGCTACACCTTC,CASSPLGGRDGYTF
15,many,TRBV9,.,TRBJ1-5,TGTGCCAGCAGCGTAGGTTCGCTTCCCGGTCAGCCCCAGCATTTT,CASSVGSLPGQPQHF
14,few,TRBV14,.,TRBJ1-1,TGTGCCAGCAGCCTCGCGGGGATGAACACTGAAGCTTTCTTT,CASSLAGMNTEAFF
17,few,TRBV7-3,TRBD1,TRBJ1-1,TGTGCCAGCAGCCGGAAAAAACAGGGGGAAGGGGGCACTGAAGCTTTCTTT,CASSRKKQGEGGTEAFF
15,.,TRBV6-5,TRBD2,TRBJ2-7,TGTGCCAGCAGTTACGGGGGGGACGGGGCCTACGAGCAGTACTTC,CASSYGGDGAYEQYF
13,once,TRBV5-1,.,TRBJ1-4,TGCGCCAGTAAACGGGACAATAATGAAAAACTGTTTTTT,CASKRDNNEKLFF
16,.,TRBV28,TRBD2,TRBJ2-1,TGTGCCAGCAGTGAAGTCACTAGCGGGGCTTACAATGAGCAGTTCTTC,CASSEVTSGAYNEQFF
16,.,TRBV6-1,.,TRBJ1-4,TGTGCCAGCAGTGAATCCCAACAAGGGGCATATGGAAAACTGTTTTTT,CASSESQQGAYGKLFF
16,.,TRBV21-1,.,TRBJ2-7,TGTGCCAGCAGCAAAGCTTCCGGGGGTCGGACCTACGAGCAGTACTTC,CASSKASGGRTYEQYF
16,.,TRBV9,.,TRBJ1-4,TGTGCCAGCAGCTCATACTCAGGGACTCGATATGAAAAACTGTTTTTT,CASSSYSGTRYEKLFF
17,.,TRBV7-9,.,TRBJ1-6,TGTGCCAGCAGCCCTCCGGGAGGCAGGGACATCCATTCACCCCTCCACTTT,CASSPPGGRDIHSPLHF
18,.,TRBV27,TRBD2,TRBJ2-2,TGTGCCAGCAGTTTATCCCCGGGACTAGCGAAGAGCACCGGGGAGCTGTTTTTT,CASSLSPGLAKSTGELFF
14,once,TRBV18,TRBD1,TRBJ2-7,TGTGCCAGCTCATCTAGGACAGGGCAGGACGAGCAGTACTTC,CASSSRTGQDEQYF
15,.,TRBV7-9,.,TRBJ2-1,TGTGCCAGCAGCCCGAGGGCCGAGGGTTACAATGAGCAGTTCTTC,CASSPRAEGYNEQFF
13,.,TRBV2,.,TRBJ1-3,TGTGCCAGCGGATTCTACAGGGGAAACACCATATATTTT,CASGFYRGNTIYF
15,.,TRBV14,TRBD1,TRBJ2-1,TGTGCCAGCAGCCAAGGGGACAGCTCCTACAATGAGCAGTTCTTC,CASSQGDSSYNEQFF
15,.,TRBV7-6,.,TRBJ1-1,TGTGCCAGCAGCTTAGGGGGACATCTGAACACTGAAGCTTTCTTT,CASSLGGHLNTEAFF
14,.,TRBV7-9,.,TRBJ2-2,TGTGCCAGCACCTACAGGGGAGGCACCGGGGAGCTGTTTTTT,CASTYRGGTGELFF
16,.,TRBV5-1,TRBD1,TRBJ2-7,TGCGCCAGCAGCGCCGGACAGGGAATCGGGTCCTACGAGCAGTACTTC,CASSAGQGIGSYEQYF
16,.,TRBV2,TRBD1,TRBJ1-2,TGTGCCAGCAGCTCCCGGGACAGGGCCACTAACTATGGCTACACCTTC,CASSSRDRATNYGYTF
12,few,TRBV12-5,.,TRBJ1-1,TGTGCTAGTGGTCCCCAGGGGTTTGAAGCTTTCTTT,CASGPQGFEAFF
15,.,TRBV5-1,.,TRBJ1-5,TGCGCCAGCAGCCCCCTAGGCCAGTTCAATCAGCCCCAGCATTTT,CASSPLGQFNQPQHF